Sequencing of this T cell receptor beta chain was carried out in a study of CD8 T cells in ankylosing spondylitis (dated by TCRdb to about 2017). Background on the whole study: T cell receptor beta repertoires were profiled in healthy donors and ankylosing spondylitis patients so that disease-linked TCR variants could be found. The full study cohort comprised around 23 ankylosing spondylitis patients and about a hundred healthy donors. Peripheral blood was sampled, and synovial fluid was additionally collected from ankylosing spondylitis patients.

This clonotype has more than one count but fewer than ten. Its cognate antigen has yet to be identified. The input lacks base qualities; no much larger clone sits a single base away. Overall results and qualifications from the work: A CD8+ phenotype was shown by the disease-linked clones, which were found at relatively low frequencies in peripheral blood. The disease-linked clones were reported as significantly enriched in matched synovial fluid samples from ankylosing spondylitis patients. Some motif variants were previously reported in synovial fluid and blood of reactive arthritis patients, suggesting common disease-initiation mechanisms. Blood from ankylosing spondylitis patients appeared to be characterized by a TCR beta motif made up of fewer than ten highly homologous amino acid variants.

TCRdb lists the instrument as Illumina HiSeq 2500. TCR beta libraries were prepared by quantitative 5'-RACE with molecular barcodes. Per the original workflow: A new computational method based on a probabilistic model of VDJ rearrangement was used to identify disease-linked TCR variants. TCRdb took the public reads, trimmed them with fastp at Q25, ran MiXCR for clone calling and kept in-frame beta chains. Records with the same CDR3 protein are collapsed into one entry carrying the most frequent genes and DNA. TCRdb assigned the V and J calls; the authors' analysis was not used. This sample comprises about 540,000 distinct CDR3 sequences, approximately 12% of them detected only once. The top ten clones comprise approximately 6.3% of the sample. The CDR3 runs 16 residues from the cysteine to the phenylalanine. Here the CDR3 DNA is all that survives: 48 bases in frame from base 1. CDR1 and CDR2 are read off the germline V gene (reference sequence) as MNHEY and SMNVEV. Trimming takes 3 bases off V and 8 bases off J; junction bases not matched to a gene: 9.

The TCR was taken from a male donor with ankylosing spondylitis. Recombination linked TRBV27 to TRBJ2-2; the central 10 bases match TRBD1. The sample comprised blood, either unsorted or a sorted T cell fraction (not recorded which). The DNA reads TGTGCCAGCAGTTTGACAGGGGGCCTGGCGAGAGGGGAGCTGTTTTTT. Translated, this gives CASSLTGGLARGELFF.